The present T cell receptor (beta chain) was sequenced within a study of early stage breast cancer tumors. General study results and limits: Blood repertoires resembled normal breast more than tumor. Commonly generated sequences made up most enriched TCRB sequences shared between patients.

In regard to this clone: Its target is not known.

CDR1 SGHAT and CDR2 FQNNGV come from the germline V gene. This CDR3 region has 16 residues. V was cut by 3 bases and J by 0 bases, with 13 bases left in between. Clones were sequenced by immunoSEQ multiplex PCR, and TCRdb holds only the in-frame ones, with some missing. The sample includes roughly 13,000 clones, over 60% of them seen just once. The clonotype was recovered from a person aged 45 to 59 with breast cancer. The chain has TRBV11-2 and TRBJ2-3; tentatively, D is TRBD2 (6 bases). Sequenced: normal breast tissue next to the tumor. The CDR3, as DNA: TGTGCCAGCAGCTTTACCCGGGACTCCAGCACAGATACGCAGTATTTT. Its protein product is CASSFTRDSSTDTQYF.